This T cell receptor (beta chain) stems from a study of beta chain features in type 1 diabetes. CDR1 SGHTA and CDR2 FQGNSA come from the germline V gene. Trimming pared 6 bases from V and 4 bases from J, leaving 7 bases between. The CDR3 loop spans 12 amino acids. Expressed TCRB transcripts were sequenced, since all the RNA that had been isolated was reverse transcribed. The study sequenced naive, central memory and regulatory T cell samples to an average of about 3.5 million reads. The data were produced by immunoSEQ multiplex PCR, yet TCRdb's version contains in-frame clones alone and is incomplete. The sample yields 120,000 to 150,000 clones, about 44% seen once. Study-wide results and limits: Overrepresentation of cells with high TCR expression could result from cDNA sequencing. The naive, central memory and Treg TCRB repertoires showed an apparent similarity that was greater among patients than among healthy donors.

On this clone itself: Its antigen remains unknown.

Every participating donor gave one draw, a heparinised blood sample averaging around 0.11 L. This TCR came from a man aged 18 to 29 in good health. V is TRBV7-2 and J is TRBJ1-3; D remains unclear. Sequencing used Tregs from blood. CDR3 sequence: CASRLQGNTIYF. The CDR3 DNA follows: TGTGCCAGCAGGCTACAGGGAAACACCATATATTTT.